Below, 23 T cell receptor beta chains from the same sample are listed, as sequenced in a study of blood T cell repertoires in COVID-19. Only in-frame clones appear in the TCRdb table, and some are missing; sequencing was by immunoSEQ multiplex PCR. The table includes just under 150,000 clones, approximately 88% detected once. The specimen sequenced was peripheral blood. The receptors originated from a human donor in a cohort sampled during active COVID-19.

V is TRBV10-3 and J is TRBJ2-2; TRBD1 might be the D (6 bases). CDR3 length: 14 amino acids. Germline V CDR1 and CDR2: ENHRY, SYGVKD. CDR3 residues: CASLRQENTGELFF. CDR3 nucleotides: TGTGCATCACTAAGACAGGAGAACACCGGGGAGCTGTTTTTT.

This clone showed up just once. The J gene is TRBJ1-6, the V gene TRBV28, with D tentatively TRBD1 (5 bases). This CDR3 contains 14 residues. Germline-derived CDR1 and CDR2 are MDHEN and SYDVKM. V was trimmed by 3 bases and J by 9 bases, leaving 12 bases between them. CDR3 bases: TGTGCCAGCAGTTTCGTTAATAGGGGTTCACCCCTCCACTTT. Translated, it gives CASSFVNRGSPLHF.

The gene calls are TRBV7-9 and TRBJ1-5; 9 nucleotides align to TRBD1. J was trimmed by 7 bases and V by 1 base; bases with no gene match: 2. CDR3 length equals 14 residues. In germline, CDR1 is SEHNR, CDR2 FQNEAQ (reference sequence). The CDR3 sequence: CASSLVGTGQPQHF. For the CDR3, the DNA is TGTGCCAGCAGCTTAGTAGGGACAGGGCAGCCCCAGCATTTT.

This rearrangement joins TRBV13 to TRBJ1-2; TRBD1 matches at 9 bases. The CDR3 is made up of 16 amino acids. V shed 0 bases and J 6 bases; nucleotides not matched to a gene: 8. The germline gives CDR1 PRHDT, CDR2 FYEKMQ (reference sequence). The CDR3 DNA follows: TGTGCCAGCAGCTTAGGCCAAGACAGGGGGTGGAATGGCTACACCTTC. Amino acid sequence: CASSLGQDRGWNGYTF.

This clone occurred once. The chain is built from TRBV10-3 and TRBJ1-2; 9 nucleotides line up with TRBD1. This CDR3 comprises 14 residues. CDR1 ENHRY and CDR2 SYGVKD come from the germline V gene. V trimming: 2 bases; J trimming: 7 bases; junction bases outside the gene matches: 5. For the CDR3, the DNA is TGTGCCATCAGTGAGCGGGACAGGGAGGGTGGCTACACCTTC. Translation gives CAISERDREGGYTF.

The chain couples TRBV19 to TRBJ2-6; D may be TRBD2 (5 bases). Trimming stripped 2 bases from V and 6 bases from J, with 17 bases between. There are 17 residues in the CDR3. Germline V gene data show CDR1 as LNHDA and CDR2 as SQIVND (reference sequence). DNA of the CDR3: TGTGCCAGTAGTATACGTGAGGGTTACGTGTCGGCCAACGTCCTGACTTTC. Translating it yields CASSIREGYVSANVLTF. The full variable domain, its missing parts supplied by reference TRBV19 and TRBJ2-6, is DGGITQSPKYLFRKEGQNVTLSCEQNLNHDAMYWYRQDPGQGLRLIYYSQIVNDFQKGDIAEGYSVSREKKESFPLTVTSAQKNPTAFYLCASSIREGYVSANVLTFGAGSRLTVL.

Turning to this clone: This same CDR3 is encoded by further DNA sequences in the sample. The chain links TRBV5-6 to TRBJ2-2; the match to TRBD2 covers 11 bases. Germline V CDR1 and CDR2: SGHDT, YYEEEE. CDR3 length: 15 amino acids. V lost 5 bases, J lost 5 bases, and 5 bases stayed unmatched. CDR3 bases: TGTGCCAGCAGTTCCGGACTAGCGGGTACCGGGGAGCTGTTTTTT. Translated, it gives CASSSGLAGTGELFF. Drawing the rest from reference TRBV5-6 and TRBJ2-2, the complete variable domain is DAGVTQSPTHLIKTRGQQVTLRCSPKSGHDTVSWYQQALGQGPQFIFQYYEEEERQRGNFPDRFSGHQFPNYSSELNVNALLLGDSALYLCASSSGLAGTGELFFGEGSRLTVL.

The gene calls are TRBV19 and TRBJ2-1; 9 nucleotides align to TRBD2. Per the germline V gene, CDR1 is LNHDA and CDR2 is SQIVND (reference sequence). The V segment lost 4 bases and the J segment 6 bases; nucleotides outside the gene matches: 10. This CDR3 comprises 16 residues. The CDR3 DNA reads TGTGCCAGTAGTAAGGGCGGTAGCGGGGGCCTCAATGAGCAGTTCTTC. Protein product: CASSKGGSGGLNEQFF.

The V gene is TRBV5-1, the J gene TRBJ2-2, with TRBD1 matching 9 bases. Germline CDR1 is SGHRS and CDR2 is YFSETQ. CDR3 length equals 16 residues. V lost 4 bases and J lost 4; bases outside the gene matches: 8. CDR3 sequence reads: CASSDPGQGLTGELFF. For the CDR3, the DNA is TGCGCCAGCAGCGACCCGGGACAGGGTCTCACCGGGGAGCTGTTTTTT.

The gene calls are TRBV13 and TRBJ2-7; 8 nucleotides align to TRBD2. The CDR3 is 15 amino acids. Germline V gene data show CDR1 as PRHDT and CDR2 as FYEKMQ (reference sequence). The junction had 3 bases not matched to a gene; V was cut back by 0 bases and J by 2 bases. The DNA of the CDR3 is TGTGCCAGCAGCTTAGGACCGGGAGGGCCCTACGAGCAGTACGTC. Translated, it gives CASSLGPGGPYEQYV.

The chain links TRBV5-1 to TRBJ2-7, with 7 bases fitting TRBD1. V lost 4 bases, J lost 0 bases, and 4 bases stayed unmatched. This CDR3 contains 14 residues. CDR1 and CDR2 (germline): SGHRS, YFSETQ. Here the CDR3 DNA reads TGCGCCAGCAGCCCCAGGGACAGCTCCTACGAGCAGTACGTC. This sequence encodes CASSPRDSSYEQYV.

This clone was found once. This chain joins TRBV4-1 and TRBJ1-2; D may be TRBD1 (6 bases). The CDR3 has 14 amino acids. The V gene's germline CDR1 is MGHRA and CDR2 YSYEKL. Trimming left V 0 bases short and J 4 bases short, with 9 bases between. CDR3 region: CASSQEGTRYGYTF. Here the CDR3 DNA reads TGCGCCAGCAGCCAAGAAGGGACACGCTATGGCTACACCTTC.

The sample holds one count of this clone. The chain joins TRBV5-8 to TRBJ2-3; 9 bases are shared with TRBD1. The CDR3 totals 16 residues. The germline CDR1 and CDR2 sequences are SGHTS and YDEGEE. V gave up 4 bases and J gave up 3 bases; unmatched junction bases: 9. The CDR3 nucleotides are TGTGCCAGCAGCATAAACAGGGGGCCCCGGACAGATACGCAGTATTTT. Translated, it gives CASSINRGPRTDTQYF. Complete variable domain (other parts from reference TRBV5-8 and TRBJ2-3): EAGVTQSPTHLIKTRGQQATLRCSPISGHTSVYWYQQALGLGLQFLLWYDEGEERNRGNFPPRFSGRQFPNYSSELNVNALELEDSALYLCASSINRGPRTDTQYFGPGTRLTVL.

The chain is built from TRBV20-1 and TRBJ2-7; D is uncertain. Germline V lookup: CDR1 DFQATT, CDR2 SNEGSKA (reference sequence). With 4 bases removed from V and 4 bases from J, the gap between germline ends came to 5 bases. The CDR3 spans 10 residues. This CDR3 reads CSATSYEQYF. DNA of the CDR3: TGCAGTGCTACCTCTTACGAGCAGTACTTC.

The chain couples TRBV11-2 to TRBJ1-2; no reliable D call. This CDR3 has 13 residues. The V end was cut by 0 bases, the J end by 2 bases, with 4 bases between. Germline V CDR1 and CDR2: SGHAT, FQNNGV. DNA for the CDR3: TGTGCCAGCAGCTTAGACGTGAACTATGGCTACACCTTC. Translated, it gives CASSLDVNYGYTF.

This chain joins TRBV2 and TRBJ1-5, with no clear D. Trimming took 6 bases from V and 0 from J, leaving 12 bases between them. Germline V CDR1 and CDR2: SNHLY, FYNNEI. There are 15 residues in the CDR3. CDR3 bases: TGTGCCAGCAGGGACTCGGGGTATAGCAATCAGCCCCAGCATTTT. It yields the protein CASRDSGYSNQPQHF.

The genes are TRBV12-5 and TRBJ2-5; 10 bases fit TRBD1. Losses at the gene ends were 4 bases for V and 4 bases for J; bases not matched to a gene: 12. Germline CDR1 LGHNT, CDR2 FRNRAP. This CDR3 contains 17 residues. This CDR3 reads CASGSGQGSSGRETQYF. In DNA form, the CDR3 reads TGTGCTAGTGGTTCGGGACAGGGGAGTAGCGGGCGAGAGACCCAGTACTTC.

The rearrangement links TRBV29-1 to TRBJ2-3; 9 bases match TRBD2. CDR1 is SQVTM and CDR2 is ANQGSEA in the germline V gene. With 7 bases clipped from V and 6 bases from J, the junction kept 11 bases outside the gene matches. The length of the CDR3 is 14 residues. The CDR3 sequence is CSGVRPAGGDTQYF. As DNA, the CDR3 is TGCAGCGGAGTAAGACCGGCGGGAGGGGATACGCAGTATTTT.

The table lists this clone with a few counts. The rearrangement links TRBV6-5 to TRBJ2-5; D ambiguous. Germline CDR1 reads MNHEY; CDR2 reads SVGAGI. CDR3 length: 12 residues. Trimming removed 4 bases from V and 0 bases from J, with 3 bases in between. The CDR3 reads CASSFYQETQYF. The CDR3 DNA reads TGTGCCAGCAGTTTCTACCAAGAGACCCAGTACTTC.

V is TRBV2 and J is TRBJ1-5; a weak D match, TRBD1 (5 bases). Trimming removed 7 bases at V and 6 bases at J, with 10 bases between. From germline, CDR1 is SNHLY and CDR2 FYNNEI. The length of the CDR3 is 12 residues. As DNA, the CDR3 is TGTGCCAGCAAACAGGTTGGTCAGCCCCAGCATTTT. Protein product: CASKQVGQPQHF.

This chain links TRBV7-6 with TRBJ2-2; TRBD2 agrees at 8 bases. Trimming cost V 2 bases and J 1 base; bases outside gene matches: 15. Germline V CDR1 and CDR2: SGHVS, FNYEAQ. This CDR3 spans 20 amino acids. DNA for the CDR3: TGTGCCAGCAGCTTATATATAGCGGGTAGCGGGGCACTGAACACCGGGGAGCTGTTTTTT. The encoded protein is CASSLYIAGSGALNTGELFF.

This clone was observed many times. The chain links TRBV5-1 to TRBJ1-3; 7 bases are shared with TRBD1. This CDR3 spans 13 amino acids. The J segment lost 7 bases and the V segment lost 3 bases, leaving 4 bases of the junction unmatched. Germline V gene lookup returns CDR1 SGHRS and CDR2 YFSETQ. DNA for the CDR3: TGCGCCAGCAGCTCCACAGGGGCGAACACCATATATTTT. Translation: CASSSTGANTIYF. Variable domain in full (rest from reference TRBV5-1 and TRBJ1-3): KAGVTQTPRYLIKTRGQQVTLSCSPISGHRSVSWYQQTPGQGLQFLFEYFSETQRNKGNFPGRFSGRQFSNSRSEMNVSTLELGDSALYLCASSSTGANTIYFGEGSWLTVV.

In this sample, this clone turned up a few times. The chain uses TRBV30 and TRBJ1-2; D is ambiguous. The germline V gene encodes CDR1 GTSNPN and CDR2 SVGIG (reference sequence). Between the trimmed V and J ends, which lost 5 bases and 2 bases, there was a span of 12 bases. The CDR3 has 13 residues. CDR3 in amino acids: CAWPRGGNYGYTF. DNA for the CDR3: TGTGCCTGGCCCCGGGGAGGAAACTATGGCTACACCTTC. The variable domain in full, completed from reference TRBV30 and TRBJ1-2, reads SQTIHQWPATLVQPVGSPLSLECTVEGTSNPNLYWYRQAAGRGLQLLFYSVGIGQISSEVPQNLSASRPQDRQFILSSKKLLLSDSGFYLCAWPRGGNYGYTFGSGTRLTVV.